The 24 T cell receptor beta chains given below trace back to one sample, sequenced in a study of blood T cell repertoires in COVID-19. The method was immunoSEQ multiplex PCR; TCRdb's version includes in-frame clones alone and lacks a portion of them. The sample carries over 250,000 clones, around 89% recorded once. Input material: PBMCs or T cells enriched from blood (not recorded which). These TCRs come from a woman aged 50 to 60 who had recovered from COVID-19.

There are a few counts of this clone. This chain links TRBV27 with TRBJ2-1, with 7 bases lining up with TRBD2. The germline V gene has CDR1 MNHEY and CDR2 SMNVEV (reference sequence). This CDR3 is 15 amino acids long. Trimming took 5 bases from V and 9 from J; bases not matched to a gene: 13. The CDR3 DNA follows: TGTGCCAGCAGTACCCTATTAGGCGGGAGCTTTGAGCAGTTCTTC. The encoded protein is CASSTLLGGSFEQFF.

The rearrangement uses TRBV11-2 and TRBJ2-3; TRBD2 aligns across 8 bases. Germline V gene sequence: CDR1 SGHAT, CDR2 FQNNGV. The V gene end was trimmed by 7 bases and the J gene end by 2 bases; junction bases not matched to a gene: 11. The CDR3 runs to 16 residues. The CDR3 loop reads CASTLGAGAYTDTQYF. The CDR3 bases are TGTGCCAGCACCCTGGGAGCGGGAGCTTACACAGATACGCAGTATTTT.

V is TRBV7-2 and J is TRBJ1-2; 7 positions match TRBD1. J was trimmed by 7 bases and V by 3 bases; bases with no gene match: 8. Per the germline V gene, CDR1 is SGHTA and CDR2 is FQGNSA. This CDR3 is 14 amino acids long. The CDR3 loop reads CASSFRGADRGYTF. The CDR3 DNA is TGTGCCAGCAGCTTCAGGGGGGCGGATCGTGGCTACACCTTC.

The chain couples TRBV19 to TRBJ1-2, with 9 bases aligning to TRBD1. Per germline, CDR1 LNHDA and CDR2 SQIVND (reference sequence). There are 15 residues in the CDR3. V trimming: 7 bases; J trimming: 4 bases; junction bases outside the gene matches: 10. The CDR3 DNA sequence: TGTGCCAGTACCCAACCGGGACAGGGTGGCTATGGCTACACCTTC. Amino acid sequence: CASTQPGQGGYGYTF.

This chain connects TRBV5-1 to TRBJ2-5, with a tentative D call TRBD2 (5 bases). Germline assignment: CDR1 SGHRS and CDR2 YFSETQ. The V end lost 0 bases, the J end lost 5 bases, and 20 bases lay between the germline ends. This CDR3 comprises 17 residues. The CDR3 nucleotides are TGCGCCAGCAGCTTGGTGGGTAGCGACCTCCCCGGGGAGACCCAGTACTTC. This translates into CASSLVGSDLPGETQYF.

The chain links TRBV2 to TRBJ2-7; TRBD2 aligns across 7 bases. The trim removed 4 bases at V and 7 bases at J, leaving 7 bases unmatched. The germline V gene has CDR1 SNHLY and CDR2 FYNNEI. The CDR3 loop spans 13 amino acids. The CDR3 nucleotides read TGTGCCAGCAGTGTAGCAGCGGGATGGGAGCAGTACTTC. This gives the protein CASSVAAGWEQYF. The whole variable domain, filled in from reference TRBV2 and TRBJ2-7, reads EPEVTQTPSHQVTQMGQEVILRCVPISNHLYFYWYRQILGQKVEFLVSFYNNEISEKSEIFDDQFSVERPDGSNFTLKIRSTKLEDSAMYFCASSVAAGWEQYFGPGTRLTVT.

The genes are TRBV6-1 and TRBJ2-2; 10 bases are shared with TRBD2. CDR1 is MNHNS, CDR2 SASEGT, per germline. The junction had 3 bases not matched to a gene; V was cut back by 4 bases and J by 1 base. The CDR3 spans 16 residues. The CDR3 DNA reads TGTGCCAGCAGTGTACTAGCGGGATTGAACACCGGGGAGCTGTTTTTT. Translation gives CASSVLAGLNTGELFF.

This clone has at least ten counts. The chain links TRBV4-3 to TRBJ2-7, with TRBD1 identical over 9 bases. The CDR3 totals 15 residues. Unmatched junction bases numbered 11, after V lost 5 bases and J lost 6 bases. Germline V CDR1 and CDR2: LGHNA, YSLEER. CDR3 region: CASSFRDREGAEQYF. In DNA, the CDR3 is TGCGCCAGCAGCTTCCGGGACAGGGAGGGGGCCGAGCAGTACTTC.

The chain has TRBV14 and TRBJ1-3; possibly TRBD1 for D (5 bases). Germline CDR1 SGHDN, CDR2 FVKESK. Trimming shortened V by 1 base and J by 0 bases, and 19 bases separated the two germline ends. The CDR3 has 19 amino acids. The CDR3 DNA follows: TGTGCCAGCAGCCAAGCGGGGGGATTCGGCAGGAGCTCTGGAAACACCATATATTTT. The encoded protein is CASSQAGGFGRSSGNTIYF. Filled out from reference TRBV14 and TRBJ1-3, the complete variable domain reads EAGVTQFPSHSVIEKGQTVTLRCDPISGHDNLYWYRRVMGKEIKFLLHFVKESKQDESGMPNNRFLAERTGGTYSTLKVQPAELEDSGVYFCASSQAGGFGRSSGNTIYFGEGSWLTVV.

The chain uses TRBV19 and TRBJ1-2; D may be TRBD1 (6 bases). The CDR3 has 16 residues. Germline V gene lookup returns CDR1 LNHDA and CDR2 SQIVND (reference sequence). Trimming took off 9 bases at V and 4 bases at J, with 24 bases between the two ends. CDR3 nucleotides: TGTGCCAGCGATGAAGGGGGAGGGGCCTCCTTCTATGGCTACACCTTC. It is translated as CASDEGGGASFYGYTF.

This CDR3 reads CASSSSENNQPQHF. In DNA, the CDR3 is TGTGCCAGCAGTTCCTCAGAAAACAATCAGCCCCAGCATTTT. V gene TRBV28 combines with J gene TRBJ1-5, with D hard to call. V was clipped by 4 bases and J by 3 bases, with 10 bases between them. The CDR3 covers 14 residues. Per the germline V gene, CDR1 is MDHEN and CDR2 is SYDVKM.

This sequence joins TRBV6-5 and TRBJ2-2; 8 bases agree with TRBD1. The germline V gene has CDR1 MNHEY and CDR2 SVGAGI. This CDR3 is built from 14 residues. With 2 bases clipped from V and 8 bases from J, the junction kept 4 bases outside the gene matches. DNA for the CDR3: TGTGCCAGCAGTTACGACAGGGGATCGGGGGAGCTGTTTTTT. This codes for CASSYDRGSGELFF.

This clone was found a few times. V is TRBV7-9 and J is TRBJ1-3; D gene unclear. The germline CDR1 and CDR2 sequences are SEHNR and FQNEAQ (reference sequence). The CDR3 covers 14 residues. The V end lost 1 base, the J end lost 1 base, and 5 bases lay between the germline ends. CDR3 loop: CASSLVVSGNTIYF. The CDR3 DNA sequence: TGTGCCAGCAGCTTAGTCGTGTCTGGAAACACCATATATTTT.

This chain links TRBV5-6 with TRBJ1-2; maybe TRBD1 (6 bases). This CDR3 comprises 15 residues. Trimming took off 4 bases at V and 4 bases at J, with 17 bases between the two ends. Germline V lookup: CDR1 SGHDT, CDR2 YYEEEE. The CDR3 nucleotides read TGTGCCAGCAGCCAACAGGGTAATATTGTCTATGGCTACACCTTC. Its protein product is CASSQQGNIVYGYTF.

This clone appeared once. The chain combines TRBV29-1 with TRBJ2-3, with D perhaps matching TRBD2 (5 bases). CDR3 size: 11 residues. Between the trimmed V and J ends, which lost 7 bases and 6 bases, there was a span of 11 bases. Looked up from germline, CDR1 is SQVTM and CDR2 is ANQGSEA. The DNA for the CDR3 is TGCAGCGCACTGCGGGCGGATACGCAGTATTTT. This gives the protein CSALRADTQYF.

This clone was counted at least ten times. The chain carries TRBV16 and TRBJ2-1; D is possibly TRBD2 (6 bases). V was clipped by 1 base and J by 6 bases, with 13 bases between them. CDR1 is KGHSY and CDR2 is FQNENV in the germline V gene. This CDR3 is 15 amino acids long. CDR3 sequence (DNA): TGTGCCAGCAGCCAATGGCGGGGCCCGGGCAATGAGCAGTTCTTC. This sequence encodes CASSQWRGPGNEQFF.

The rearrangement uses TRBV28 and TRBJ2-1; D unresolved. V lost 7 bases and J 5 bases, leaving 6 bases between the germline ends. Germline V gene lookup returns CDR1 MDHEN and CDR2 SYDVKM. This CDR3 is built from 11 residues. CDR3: CASIANNEQFF. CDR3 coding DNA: TGTGCCAGCATTGCTAACAATGAGCAGTTCTTC. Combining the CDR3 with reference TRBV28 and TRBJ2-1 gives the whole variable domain DVKVTQSSRYLVKRTGEKVFLECVQDMDHENMFWYRQDPGLGLRLIYFSYDVKMKEKGDIPEGYSVSREKKERFSLILESASTNQTSMYLCASIANNEQFFGPGTRLTVL.

CDR3 sequence (DNA): TGTGCCAGCAGTAACAGGGCCTTGGGGGGCTACACCTTC. Amino acids: CASSNRALGGYTF. V is TRBV6-5 and J is TRBJ1-2, with D maybe TRBD1 (6 bases). The germline CDR1 and CDR2 sequences are MNHEY and SVGAGI. The CDR3 loop spans 13 amino acids. Trimming left V 5 bases short and J 8 bases short, with 15 bases between.

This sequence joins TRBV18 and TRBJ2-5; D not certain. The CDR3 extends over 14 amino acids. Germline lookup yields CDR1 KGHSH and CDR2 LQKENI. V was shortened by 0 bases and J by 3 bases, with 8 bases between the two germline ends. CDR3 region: CASSPPHGEETQYF. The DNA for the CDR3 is TGTGCCAGCTCACCACCTCACGGTGAAGAGACCCAGTACTTC.

This CDR3 reads CASSLDRGYEQYF. The CDR3 DNA reads TGTGCCAGCTCATTGGACAGGGGTTACGAGCAGTACTTC. J is TRBJ2-7 and V is TRBV18; TRBD1 agrees at 9 bases. The junction had 3 bases not matched to a gene; V was cut back by 5 bases and J by 4 bases. The germline gives CDR1 KGHSH, CDR2 LQKENI. This CDR3 contains 13 residues.

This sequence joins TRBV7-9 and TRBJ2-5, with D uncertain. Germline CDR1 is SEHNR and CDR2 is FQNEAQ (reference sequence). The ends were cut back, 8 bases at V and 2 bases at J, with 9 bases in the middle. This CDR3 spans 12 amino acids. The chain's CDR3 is CASGSRQETQYF. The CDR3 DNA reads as TGTGCCAGCGGTTCGCGGCAAGAGACCCAGTACTTC.

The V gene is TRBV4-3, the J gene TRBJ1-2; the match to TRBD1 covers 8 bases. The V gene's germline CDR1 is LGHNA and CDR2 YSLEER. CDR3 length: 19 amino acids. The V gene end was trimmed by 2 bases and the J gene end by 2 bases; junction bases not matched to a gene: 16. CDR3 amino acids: CASSQSLFQGQDENYGYTF. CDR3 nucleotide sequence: TGCGCCAGCAGCCAAAGCCTCTTCCAGGGACAGGACGAAAACTATGGCTACACCTTC.

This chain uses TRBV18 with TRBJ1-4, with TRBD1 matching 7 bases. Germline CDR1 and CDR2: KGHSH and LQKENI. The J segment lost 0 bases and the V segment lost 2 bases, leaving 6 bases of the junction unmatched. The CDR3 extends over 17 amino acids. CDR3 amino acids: CASSPTGTAATNEKLFF. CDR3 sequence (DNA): TGTGCCAGCTCACCAACCGGGACAGCGGCAACTAATGAAAAACTGTTTTTT.

The CDR3 loop is CASSLSSGAGEKLFF. Written as DNA, the CDR3 is TGTGCCAGCAGCTTAAGTTCAGGGGCAGGGGAAAAACTGTTTTTT. The chain is built from TRBV11-2 and TRBJ1-4; perhaps TRBD1 as D (6 bases). The ends were cut back, 2 bases at V and 8 bases at J, with 15 bases in the middle. CDR1 is SGHAT and CDR2 is FQNNGV in the germline V gene. The CDR3 consists of 15 residues.